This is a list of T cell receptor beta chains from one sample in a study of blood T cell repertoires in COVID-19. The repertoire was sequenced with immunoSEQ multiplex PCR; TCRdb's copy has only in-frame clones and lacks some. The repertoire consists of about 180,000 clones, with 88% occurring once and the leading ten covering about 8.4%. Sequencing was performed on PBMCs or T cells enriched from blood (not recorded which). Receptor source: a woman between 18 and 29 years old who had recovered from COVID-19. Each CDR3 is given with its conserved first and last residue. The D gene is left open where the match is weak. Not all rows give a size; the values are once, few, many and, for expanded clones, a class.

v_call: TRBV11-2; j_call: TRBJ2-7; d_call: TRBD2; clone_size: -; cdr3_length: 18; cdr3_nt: TGTGCCAGCAGCTTGGGGACTAGCGGGAGGGCGATTGTGTACGAGCAGTACTTC; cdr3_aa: CASSLGTSGRAIVYEQYF
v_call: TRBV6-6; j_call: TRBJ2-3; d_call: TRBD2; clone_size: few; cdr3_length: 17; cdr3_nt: TGTGCCAGCAGTCAGGGACTAGCGGGGGGGCCCACAGATACGCAGTATTTT; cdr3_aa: CASSQGLAGGPTDTQYF
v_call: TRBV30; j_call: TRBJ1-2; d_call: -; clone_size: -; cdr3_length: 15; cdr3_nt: TGTGCCTGGAGTGTACCAGGGTTAATCGGCGATGGCTACACCTTC; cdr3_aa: CAWSVPGLIGDGYTF
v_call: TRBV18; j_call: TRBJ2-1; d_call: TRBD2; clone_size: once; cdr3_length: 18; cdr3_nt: TGTGCCAGCTCACCACCGAACTACAGCGGGGGGAAAGACAATGAGCAGTTCTTC; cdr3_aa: CASSPPNYSGGKDNEQFF
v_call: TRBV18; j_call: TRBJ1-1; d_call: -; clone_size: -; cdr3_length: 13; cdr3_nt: TGTGCCAGCTCACCGGGGGGAGACACTGAAGCTTTCTTT; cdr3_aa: CASSPGGDTEAFF
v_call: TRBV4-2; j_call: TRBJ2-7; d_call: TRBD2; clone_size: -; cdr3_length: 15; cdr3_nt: TGTGCCAGCAGCCAAGAGGCGGGGGGCCCCTACGAGCAGTACTTC; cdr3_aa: CASSQEAGGPYEQYF
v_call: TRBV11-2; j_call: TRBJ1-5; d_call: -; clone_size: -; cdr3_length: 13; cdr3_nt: TGTGCCAGCAGCTTGACAGATAATCAGCCCCAGCATTTT; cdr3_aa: CASSLTDNQPQHF
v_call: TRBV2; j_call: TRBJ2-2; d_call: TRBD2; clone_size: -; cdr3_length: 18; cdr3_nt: TGTGCCAGCAGTGAAGCGCCGGGACTAGCGGGAGTCCCCGGGGAGCTGTTTTTT; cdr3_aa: CASSEAPGLAGVPGELFF
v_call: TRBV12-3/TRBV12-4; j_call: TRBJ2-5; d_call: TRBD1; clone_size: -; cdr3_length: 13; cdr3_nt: TGTGCCAGCAGCGACAGGGCCCAGGAGACCCAGTACTTC; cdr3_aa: CASSDRAQETQYF
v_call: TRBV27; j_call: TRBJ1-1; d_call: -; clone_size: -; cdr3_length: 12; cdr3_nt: TGTGCCAGCAGTTTATCTGGGGAGATAGCTTTCTTT; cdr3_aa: CASSLSGEIAFF
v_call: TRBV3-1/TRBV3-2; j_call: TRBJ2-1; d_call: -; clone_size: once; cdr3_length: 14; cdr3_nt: TGTGCCAGCAGCCTTTCTAGGACCTACAATGAGCAGTTCTTC; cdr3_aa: CASSLSRTYNEQFF
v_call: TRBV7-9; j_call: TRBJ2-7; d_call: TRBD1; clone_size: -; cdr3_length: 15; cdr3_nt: TGTGCCAGCAGCTTAGACAACATCGACAGGGGTCGCGTTAGTTTC; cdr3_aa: CASSLDNIDRGRVSF
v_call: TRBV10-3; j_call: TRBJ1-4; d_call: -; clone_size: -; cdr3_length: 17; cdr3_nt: TGTGCCATCAGTGAAGGATTTAGTAGCACGGCTAATGAAAAACTGTTTTTT; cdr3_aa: CAISEGFSSTANEKLFF
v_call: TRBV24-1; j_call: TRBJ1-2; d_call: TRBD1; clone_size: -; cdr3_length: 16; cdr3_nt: TGTGCCACCAGTGATTTGGGGACAGGGGGCGCCGGGGGCTACACCTTC; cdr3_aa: CATSDLGTGGAGGYTF
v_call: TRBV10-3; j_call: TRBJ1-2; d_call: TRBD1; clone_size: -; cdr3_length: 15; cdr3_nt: TGTGCCATCAGTGCCACAGGGGGAAGGGACTATGGCTACACCTTC; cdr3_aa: CAISATGGRDYGYTF
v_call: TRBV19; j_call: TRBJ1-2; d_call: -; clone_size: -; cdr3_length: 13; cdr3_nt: TGTGCCAGTAGTATAGATCGTAACTATGGCTACACCTTC; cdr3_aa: CASSIDRNYGYTF
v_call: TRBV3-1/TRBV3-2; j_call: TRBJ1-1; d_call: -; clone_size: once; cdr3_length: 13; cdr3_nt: TGTGCCAGCAGCCAAGGACGGGACACTGAAGCTTTCTTT; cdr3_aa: CASSQGRDTEAFF
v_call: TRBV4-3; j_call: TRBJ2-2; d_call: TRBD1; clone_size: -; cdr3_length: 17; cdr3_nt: TGCGCCAGCAGCCAAGATCTTGGGCAGGGGGCTGGCGGGGAGCTGTTTTTT; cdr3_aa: CASSQDLGQGAGGELFF
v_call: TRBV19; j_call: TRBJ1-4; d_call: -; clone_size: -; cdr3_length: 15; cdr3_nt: TGTGCCAGTAGTTCCCGTACGGGGGGGAATGAAAAACTGTTTTTT; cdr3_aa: CASSSRTGGNEKLFF
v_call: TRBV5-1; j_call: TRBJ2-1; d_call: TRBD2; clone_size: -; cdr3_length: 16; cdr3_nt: TGCGCCAGCAGCTTGAGAGGTGAAATGGGGGGGAATGAGCAGTTCTTC; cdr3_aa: CASSLRGEMGGNEQFF
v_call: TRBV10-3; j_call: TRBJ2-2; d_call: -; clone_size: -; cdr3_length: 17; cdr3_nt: TGTGCCATCAGCAAAAACTCAGGGGCCGCGAACACCGGGGAGCTGTTTTTT; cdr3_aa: CAISKNSGAANTGELFF
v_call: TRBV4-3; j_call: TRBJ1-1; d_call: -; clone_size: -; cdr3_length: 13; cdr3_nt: TGCGCCAGCAGCCAAGATATATCCAGGGGAGCTTTCTTT; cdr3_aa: CASSQDISRGAFF
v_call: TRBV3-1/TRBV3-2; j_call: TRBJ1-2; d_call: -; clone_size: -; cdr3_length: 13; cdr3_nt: TGTGCCAGCAGCCAACAGGGGCGCGGGGGCTACACCTTC; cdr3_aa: CASSQQGRGGYTF
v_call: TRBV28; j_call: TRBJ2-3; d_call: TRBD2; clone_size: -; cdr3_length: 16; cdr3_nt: TGTGCCAGCAGTTCCGGGGGACTACTCCTCACAGATACGCAGTATTTT; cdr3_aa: CASSSGGLLLTDTQYF
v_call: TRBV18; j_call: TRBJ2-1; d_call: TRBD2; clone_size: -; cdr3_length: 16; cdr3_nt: TGTGCCAGCTCACCCGTAGCGGGGCTGATCACCGGTGAGCAGTTCTTC; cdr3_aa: CASSPVAGLITGEQFF
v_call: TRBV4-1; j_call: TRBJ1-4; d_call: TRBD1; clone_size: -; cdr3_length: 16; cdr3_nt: TGCGCCAGCAGCGCAATACCGGGACAGGGTAATGAAAAACTGTTTTTT; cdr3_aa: CASSAIPGQGNEKLFF
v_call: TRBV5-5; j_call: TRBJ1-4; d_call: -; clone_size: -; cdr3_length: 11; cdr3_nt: TGTGCCAGCAGCCCCTATGAAAAACTGTTTTTT; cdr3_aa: CASSPYEKLFF
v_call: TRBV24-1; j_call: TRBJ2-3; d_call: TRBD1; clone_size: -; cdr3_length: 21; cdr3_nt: TGTGCCACCAGAAATCAGAGGTTGGGCAGGGGGCCGATTGATCCCACAGATACGCAGTATTTT; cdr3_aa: CATRNQRLGRGPIDPTDTQYF
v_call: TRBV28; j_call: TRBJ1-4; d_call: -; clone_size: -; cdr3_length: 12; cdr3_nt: TGTGCCAGCGGGCACCTCCAGGAGGAACTGTTTTTT; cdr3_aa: CASGHLQEELFF
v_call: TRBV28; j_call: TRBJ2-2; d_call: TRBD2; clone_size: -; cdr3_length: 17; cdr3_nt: TGTGCCAGCAGTTTCCCCGGGACTAGCCGGACCACCGGGGAGCTGTTTTTT; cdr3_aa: CASSFPGTSRTTGELFF
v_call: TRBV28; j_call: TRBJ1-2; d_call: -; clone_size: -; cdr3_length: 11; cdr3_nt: TGTGCCACCAGGAGTGACTATGGCTACACCTTC; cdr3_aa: CATRSDYGYTF
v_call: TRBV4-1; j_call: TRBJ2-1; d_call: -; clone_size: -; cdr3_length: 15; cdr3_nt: TGCGCCAGCAGCCAAGGAGCTAGCTCCTACAATGAGCAGTTCTTC; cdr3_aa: CASSQGASSYNEQFF
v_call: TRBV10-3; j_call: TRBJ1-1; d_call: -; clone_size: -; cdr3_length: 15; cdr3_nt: TGTGCCATCAGTGAGTCACCCTCAGGGGTTACTGAAGCTTTCTTT; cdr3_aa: CAISESPSGVTEAFF
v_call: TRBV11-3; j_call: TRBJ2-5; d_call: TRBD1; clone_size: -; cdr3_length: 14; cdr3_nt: TGTGCCAGCAGCCCCCGGACAGGGGATGAGACCCAGTACTTC; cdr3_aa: CASSPRTGDETQYF
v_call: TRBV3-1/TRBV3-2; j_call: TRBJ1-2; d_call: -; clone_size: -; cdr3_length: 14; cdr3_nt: TGTGCCAGCAGCCAAGCTGCAGGACTCTATGGCTACACCTTC; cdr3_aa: CASSQAAGLYGYTF
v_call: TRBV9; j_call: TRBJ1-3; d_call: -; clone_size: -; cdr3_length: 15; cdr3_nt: TGTGCCAGCAGCGACCACAGTTCAGGGGGAAACACCATATATTTT; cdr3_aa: CASSDHSSGGNTIYF
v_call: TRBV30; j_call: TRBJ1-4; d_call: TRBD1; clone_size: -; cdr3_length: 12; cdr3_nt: TGTGCCGGGGGACAGGGTAATGAAAAACTGTTTTTT; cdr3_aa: CAGGQGNEKLFF
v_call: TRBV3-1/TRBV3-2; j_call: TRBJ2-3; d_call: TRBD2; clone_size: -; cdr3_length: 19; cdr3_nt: TGTGCCAGCAGCCAAGTAGGCCTAGCGGGGGCGGACGGGGGGGATACGCAGTATTTT; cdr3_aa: CASSQVGLAGADGGDTQYF
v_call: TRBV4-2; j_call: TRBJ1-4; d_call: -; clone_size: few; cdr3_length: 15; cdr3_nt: TGTGCCAGCAGCCCACTCCGGGAGACTAATGAAAAACTGTTTTTT; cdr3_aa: CASSPLRETNEKLFF
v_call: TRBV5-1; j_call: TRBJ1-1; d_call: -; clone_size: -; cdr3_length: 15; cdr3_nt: TGCGCCAGCATCTATTGGTTCCGCCCGCGGCGGGAAGCTTTCTTT; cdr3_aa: CASIYWFRPRREAFF
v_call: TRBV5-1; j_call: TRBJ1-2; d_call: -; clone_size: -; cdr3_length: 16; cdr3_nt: TGCGCCAGCAGCCACGAACCGGGACAACTCAACTATGGCTACACCTTC; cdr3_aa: CASSHEPGQLNYGYTF
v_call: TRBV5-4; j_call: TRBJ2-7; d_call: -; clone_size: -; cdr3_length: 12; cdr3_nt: TGTGCCAGCAGCCCGGCAGGGGACGAGCAGTACTTC; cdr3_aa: CASSPAGDEQYF
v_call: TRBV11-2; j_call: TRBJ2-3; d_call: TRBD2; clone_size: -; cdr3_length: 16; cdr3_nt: TGTGCCAGCAGGTCAACAGGCGGGGGGGCGGCAGATACGCAGTATTTT; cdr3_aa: CASRSTGGGAADTQYF
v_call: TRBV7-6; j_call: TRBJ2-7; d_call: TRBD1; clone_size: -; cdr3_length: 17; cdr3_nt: TGTGCCAGCAGCTTAGCCTTGGACAGGGAATCCTCCTACGAGCAGTACTTC; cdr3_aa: CASSLALDRESSYEQYF
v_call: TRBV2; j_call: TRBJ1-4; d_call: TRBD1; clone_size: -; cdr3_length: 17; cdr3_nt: TGTGCCAGCAGTGATTTCCGGCGAGGACAGGGGGCCGCAAAACTGTTTTTT; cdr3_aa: CASSDFRRGQGAAKLFF
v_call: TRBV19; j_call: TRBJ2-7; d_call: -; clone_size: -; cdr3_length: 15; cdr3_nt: TGTGCCAGTAGTAAATCGGGATATGGCTCCTACGAGCAGTACTTC; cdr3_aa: CASSKSGYGSYEQYF
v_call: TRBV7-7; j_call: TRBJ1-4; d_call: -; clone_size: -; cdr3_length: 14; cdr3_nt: TGTGCTAGCAGCGATGGACAGTTCTATGAAAAACTGTTTTTT; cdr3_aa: CASSDGQFYEKLFF
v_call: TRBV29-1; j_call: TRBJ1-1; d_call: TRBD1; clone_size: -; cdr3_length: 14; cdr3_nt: TGCAGCGCTGCCCCCGGGACAGCGAACACTGAAGCTTTCTTT; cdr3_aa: CSAAPGTANTEAFF
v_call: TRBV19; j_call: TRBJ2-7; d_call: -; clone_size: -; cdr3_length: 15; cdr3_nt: TGTGCCAGTAGTATTCGGGCAGGGTGGAGCTACGAGCAGTACTTC; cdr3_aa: CASSIRAGWSYEQYF
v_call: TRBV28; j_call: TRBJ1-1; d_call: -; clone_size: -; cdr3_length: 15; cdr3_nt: TGTGCCAGCAGTCTACTTGGGAGATTGAACACTGAAGCTTTCTTT; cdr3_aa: CASSLLGRLNTEAFF
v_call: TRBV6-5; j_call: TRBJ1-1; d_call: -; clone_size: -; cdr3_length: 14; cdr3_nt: TGTGCCAGCAGCCCCTTTACAGGGAGAGTTGAAGCTTTCTTT; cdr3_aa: CASSPFTGRVEAFF
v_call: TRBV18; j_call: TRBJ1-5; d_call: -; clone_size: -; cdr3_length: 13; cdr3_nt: TGTGCCAGCTCACCACTAAAGGAGGCGCCCCAGCATTTT; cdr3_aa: CASSPLKEAPQHF
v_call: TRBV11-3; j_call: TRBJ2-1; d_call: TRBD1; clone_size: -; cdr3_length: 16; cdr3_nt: TGTGCCAGCAGCCTCCGTCGACAGGGAACTTACAATGAGCAGTTCTTC; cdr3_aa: CASSLRRQGTYNEQFF
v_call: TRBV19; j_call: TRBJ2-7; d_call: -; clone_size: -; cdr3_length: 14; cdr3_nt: TGTGCCAGTAGTATTCGGGGGTTGGCCTACGAGCAGTACTTC; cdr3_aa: CASSIRGLAYEQYF
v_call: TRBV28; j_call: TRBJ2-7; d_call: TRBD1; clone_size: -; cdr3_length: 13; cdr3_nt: TGTGCCAGCGAAGACAGGGAAGGCTACGAGCAGTACTTC; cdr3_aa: CASEDREGYEQYF
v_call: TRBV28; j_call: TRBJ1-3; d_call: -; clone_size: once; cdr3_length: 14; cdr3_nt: TGTGCCAGCACCCCAGGGGAAAGTAGAAACACCATATATTTT; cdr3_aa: CASTPGESRNTIYF